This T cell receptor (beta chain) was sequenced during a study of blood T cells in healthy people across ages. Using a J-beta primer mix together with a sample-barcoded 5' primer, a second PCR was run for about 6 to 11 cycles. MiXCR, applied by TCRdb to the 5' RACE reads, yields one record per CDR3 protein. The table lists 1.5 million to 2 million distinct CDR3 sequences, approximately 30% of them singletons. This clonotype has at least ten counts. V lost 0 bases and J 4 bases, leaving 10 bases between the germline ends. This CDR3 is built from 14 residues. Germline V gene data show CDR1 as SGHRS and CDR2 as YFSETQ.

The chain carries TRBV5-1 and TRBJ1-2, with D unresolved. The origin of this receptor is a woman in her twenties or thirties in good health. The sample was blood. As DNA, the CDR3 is TGCGCCAGCAGCTTGGATGGGAGCGCCTATGGCTACACCTTC. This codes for CASSLDGSAYGYTF.